The 29 T cell receptor beta chains in this list originate from one sample, sequenced in a study of cytotoxic CD8 clonotypes in ibrutinib-treated CLL. The table came from immunoSEQ multiplex PCR; TCRdb's copy has only in-frame clones and leaves some out. The repertoire has about 140,000 clones, 80% of them found once; the top ten carry 7.6%. The sample in question was PBMCs, obtained after 36 months of ibrutinib treatment. The origin of the receptors is a human donor with chronic lymphocytic leukemia.

The J gene is TRBJ2-7, the V gene TRBV5-1; D assignment may be TRBD1 or TRBD2 (6 bases each). Germline V lookup: CDR1 SGHRS, CDR2 YFSETQ. V dropped 1 base and J dropped 3 bases, with 17 bases sitting between them. This CDR3 is built from 16 residues. This chain's CDR3 is CASSLLASEGGYEQYF. The CDR3 coding sequence is TGCGCCAGCAGCTTGCTGGCGTCTGAGGGGGGCTACGAGCAGTACTTC.

The rearrangement uses TRBV30 and TRBJ1-1; D gene unclear. This CDR3 contains 13 residues. The ends were cut back, 2 bases at V and 1 base at J, with 8 bases in the middle. CDR1 is GTSNPN, CDR2 SVGIG, per germline (reference sequence). Here the CDR3 DNA reads TGTGCCTGGAGTAGGGCACAGAACACTGAAGCTTTCTTT. Its protein product is CAWSRAQNTEAFF.

This chain joins TRBV5-5 and TRBJ2-7; possible D gene TRBD1, 6 bases. Trimming took 3 bases from V and 3 from J, leaving 19 bases between them. The CDR3 sequence is 16 residues long. Germline CDR1 reads SGHKS; CDR2 reads YYEKEE (reference sequence). The CDR3 loop reads CASSSPHGTIYYEQYF. CDR3 DNA: TGTGCCAGCAGCTCGCCCCACGGGACAATCTACTACGAGCAGTACTTC.

For the CDR3, the DNA is TGTGCCAGCAGTTCCCTGACAGGGGGGCACTATGGCTACACCTTC. Amino acids: CASSSLTGGHYGYTF. The rearrangement links TRBV6-5 to TRBJ1-2, with 9 bases aligning to TRBD1. J gave up 3 bases and V 4 bases, and 6 bases lay outside the gene matches. Germline values: CDR1 MNHEY, CDR2 SVGAGI. The CDR3 spans 15 residues.

The CDR3 DNA sequence: TGTGCCAGCAGCTTGACCGGGACAGGGCGGCGCAGCTATGGCTACACCTTC. Translated: CASSLTGTGRRSYGYTF. This chain links TRBV5-6 with TRBJ1-2; 9 nucleotides line up with TRBD1. Trimming took 1 base from V and 4 from J; bases not matched to a gene: 11. Germline assignment: CDR1 SGHDT and CDR2 YYEEEE. The CDR3 totals 17 residues.

This clone appeared a single time. The chain joins TRBV28 to TRBJ1-2; unclear D gene. Germline V gene lookup returns CDR1 MDHEN and CDR2 SYDVKM. The CDR3 is 12 residues long. Trimming removed 3 bases from V and 8 bases from J, with 10 bases in between. CDR3 nucleotides: TGTGCCAGCAGTTTTCGCAGCTGGGGCTACACCTTC. The encoded protein is CASSFRSWGYTF.

The genes are TRBV28 and TRBJ2-7; D might be TRBD2 (7 bases). This CDR3 is built from 15 residues. V lost 5 bases and J lost 5, with 19 bases in between. Germline V gene lookup returns CDR1 MDHEN and CDR2 SYDVKM. The CDR3 nucleotides are TGTGCCAGCAGTCCGTATCGGGGGGCAAGGGACGAGCAGTACTTC. As protein: CASSPYRGARDEQYF.

The sample holds a few counts of this clone. The chain recombines TRBV2 with TRBJ2-5, with no clear D. This CDR3 has 11 amino acids. Per the germline V gene, CDR1 is SNHLY and CDR2 is FYNNEI. V was pared by 2 bases and J by 5 bases, with 3 bases between. In nucleotides, the CDR3 is TGTGCCAGCAGTGAATCTGAGACCCAGTACTTC. It encodes CASSESETQYF.

This rearrangement joins TRBV10-3 to TRBJ2-3, with 9 positions matching TRBD2. V was pared by 6 bases and J by 4 bases, with 14 bases of the junction left unmatched. This CDR3 has 17 residues. Per germline, CDR1 ENHRY and CDR2 SYGVKD. In DNA form, the CDR3 reads TGTGCCATCAGCCAACCGCGAGGGGTAGCGGGAGCAGATACGCAGTATTTT. It specifies CAISQPRGVAGADTQYF.

The J gene is TRBJ1-2, the V gene TRBV29-1; no reliable D call. CDR3 size: 13 residues. Germline CDR1 reads SQVTM; CDR2 reads ANQGSEA. V was cut by 8 bases and J by 0 bases, with 13 bases left in between. The CDR3 DNA reads TGCAGCTCTACACCTATTTCTAACTATGGCTACACCTTC. Encoded protein: CSSTPISNYGYTF.

The chain combines TRBV7-3 with TRBJ2-7; D gene uncertain. Germline V gene data show CDR1 as SGHTA and CDR2 as FQGTGA. This CDR3 spans 14 amino acids. V was pared by 2 bases and J by 7 bases, with 15 bases between. In DNA form, the CDR3 reads TGTGCCAGCAGCTTACAGGCAAACCGTGGGGAGCAGTACTTC. Translation gives CASSLQANRGEQYF.

V and J are TRBV11-2 and TRBJ2-5; the D is unclear. V was cut by 4 bases and J by 5 bases, with 11 bases left in between. The V gene's germline CDR1 is SGHAT and CDR2 FQNNGV. The length of the CDR3 is 13 residues. The CDR3 here is CASSSDRVETQYF. The CDR3 coding sequence is TGTGCCAGCAGCTCGGACCGGGTGGAGACCCAGTACTTC.

This clone turned up a few times. This rearrangement joins TRBV2 to TRBJ2-4, with 9 bases identical to TRBD1. The germline CDR1 and CDR2 sequences are SNHLY and FYNNEI. The CDR3 spans 16 residues. Trimming removed 6 bases from V and 0 bases from J; junction bases left unmatched: 6. The CDR3 nucleotides are TGTGCCAGCAGACGGGACAGGGTTGGAGCCAAAAACATTCAGTACTTC. This sequence encodes CASRRDRVGAKNIQYF.

The J gene is TRBJ2-2, the V gene TRBV10-1, with D hard to call. Trimming stripped 8 bases from V and 1 base from J, with 5 bases between. The CDR3 contains 12 residues. From germline, CDR1 is WNHNN and CDR2 SYGVQD (reference sequence). CDR3 nucleotides: TGCGCCAGCGAGAAGAACACCGGGGAGCTGTTTTTT. Translated, it gives CASEKNTGELFF.

The rearrangement joins TRBV6-4 to TRBJ2-1; tentative D call: TRBD1 (5 bases). Germline V gives CDR1 MRHNA, CDR2 SNTAGT. V lost 5 bases and J 0 bases, leaving 11 bases between the germline ends. This CDR3 has 15 amino acids. CDR3 amino acids: CASSTTGNSYNEQFF. The CDR3, as DNA: TGTGCCAGCAGTACTACAGGAAACTCCTACAATGAGCAGTTCTTC.

The chain joins TRBV4-1 to TRBJ1-1, with D possibly TRBD1 on 5 matching bases. Germline V gives CDR1 MGHRA, CDR2 YSYEKL. This CDR3 spans 20 amino acids. Trimming took off 3 bases at V and 1 base at J, with 27 bases between the two ends. CDR3 nucleotide sequence: TGCGCCAGCAGCCAGGCCAGGGAGGGCCGCGGATGGAAGGGGAACACTGAAGCTTTCTTT. Protein: CASSQAREGRGWKGNTEAFF.

J is TRBJ2-1 and V is TRBV7-3, with a possible D match to TRBD2 (6 bases). With 5 bases removed from V and 7 bases from J, the gap between germline ends came to 15 bases. Germline V gives CDR1 SGHTA, CDR2 FQGTGA. CDR3 size: 14 residues. The CDR3 region is CASSPLGGTNEQFF. As DNA, the CDR3 is TGTGCCAGCAGCCCTCTGGGCGGGACGAATGAGCAGTTCTTC.

This sequence joins TRBV7-9 and TRBJ2-5, with unresolved D. CDR1 and CDR2 from the germline V gene are SEHNR and FQNEAQ (reference sequence). V was cut by 2 bases and J by 7 bases, with 14 bases left in between. There are 14 residues in the CDR3. The CDR3 bases are TGTGCCAGCAGCTTATTGCAGAGTCGCGGGACCCAGTACTTC. Its translation is CASSLLQSRGTQYF.

The rearrangement joins TRBV7-9 to TRBJ2-1; D is possibly TRBD1 or TRBD2 (5 bases each). V was cut by 5 bases and J by 9 bases, with 14 bases left in between. The CDR3 has 13 amino acids. Germline loops: CDR1 SEHNR, CDR2 FQNEAQ (reference sequence). CDR3 amino acids: CASSPPAGTEQFF. CDR3 nucleotide sequence: TGTGCCAGCAGCCCCCCGGCAGGGACTGAGCAGTTCTTC.

As to this clone: The same CDR3 is also encoded by other DNA sequences in this sample. The chain links TRBV15 to TRBJ2-7, with unresolved D. The CDR3 length is 13 residues. The ends were cut back, 0 bases at V and 4 bases at J, with 7 bases in the middle. Looked up from germline, CDR1 is LNHNV and CDR2 is YYDKDF (reference sequence). CDR3 residues: CATSRDRGYEQYF. CDR3 nucleotide sequence: TGTGCCACCAGCAGAGATCGAGGATACGAGCAGTACTTC.

The chain joins TRBV7-9 to TRBJ2-2; D is undetermined. Germline V gene data show CDR1 as SEHNR and CDR2 as FQNEAQ (reference sequence). This CDR3 region has 12 residues. Between the trimmed V and J ends, which lost 4 bases and 6 bases, there was a span of 6 bases. CDR3 amino acids: CASSSAAGELFF. The CDR3 DNA sequence: TGTGCCAGCAGCTCCGCCGCCGGGGAGCTGTTTTTT.

This clone was detected only a few times. V gene TRBV28 combines with J gene TRBJ2-7; TRBD1 agrees at 8 bases. The CDR3 covers 13 residues. Germline lookup yields CDR1 MDHEN and CDR2 SYDVKM. The V gene end was trimmed by 5 bases and the J gene end by 2 bases; junction bases not matched to a gene: 2. CDR3 in amino acids: CASSQDRAYEQYF. DNA for the CDR3: TGTGCCAGCAGTCAGGACAGGGCCTACGAGCAGTACTTC.

The chain couples TRBV13 to TRBJ1-1, with D possibly TRBD1 on 5 matching bases. Trimming removed 10 bases from V and 5 bases from J, with 14 bases in between. CDR1 and CDR2 (germline): PRHDT, FYEKMQ (reference sequence). This CDR3 is 12 amino acids long. The DNA of the CDR3 is TGTGCCACCGGGACTCGTGAGACTGAAGCTTTCTTT. Its translation is CATGTRETEAFF. The full variable domain, rest sourced from reference TRBV13 and TRBJ1-1, is AAGVIQSPRHLIKEKRETATLKCYPIPRHDTVYWYQQGPGQDPQFLISFYEKMQSDKGSIPDRFSAQQFSDYHSELNMSSLELGDSALYFCATGTRETEAFFGQGTRLTVV.

The J gene is TRBJ2-5, the V gene TRBV9; D is possibly TRBD1 (5 bases). CDR1 and CDR2 from the germline V gene are SGDLS and YYNGEE. V lost 4 bases, J lost 0 bases, and 10 bases lay in between. The CDR3 spans 14 residues. The DNA of the CDR3 is TGTGCCAGCAGCCCCGGACAACACCAAGAGACCCAGTACTTC. Translated, it gives CASSPGQHQETQYF.

The V gene is TRBV11-2, the J gene TRBJ2-5; no reliable D call. Germline V gene sequence: CDR1 SGHAT, CDR2 FQNNGV. CDR3 length: 14 residues. The germline V and J ends were trimmed by 1 base and 5 bases, with 11 bases remaining between them. As DNA, the CDR3 is TGTGCCAGCAGCTTAGTATTAAGGACCGAGACCCAGTACTTC. This codes for CASSLVLRTETQYF.

This clone was picked up a small number of times. The rearrangement uses TRBV6-4 and TRBJ2-1, with 7 positions matching TRBD1. The J segment lost 5 bases and the V segment lost 6 bases, leaving 7 bases of the junction unmatched. The V gene's germline CDR1 is MRHNA and CDR2 SNTAGT. The CDR3 contains 14 residues. The CDR3 region is CASRAGQDNNEQFF. Written as DNA, the CDR3 is TGTGCCAGCAGGGCAGGACAGGATAACAATGAGCAGTTCTTC.

Turning to this clone: It may be a read error: a sequence one base away is much more abundant. The rearrangement uses TRBV6-1 and TRBJ2-2; TRBD1 matches 10 bases. The V and J ends lost 2 bases and 5 bases, in that order; junction bases with no gene match: 5. Per germline, CDR1 MNHNS and CDR2 SASEGT. CDR3 length equals 16 residues. In DNA form, the CDR3 reads TGTGCCAGCAGTGAATGGGGACAGGGGCGGACCGGGGAGCTGTTTTTT. Amino acids: CASSEWGQGRTGELFF.

The chain employs TRBV9 and TRBJ2-2, with no clear D. The length of the CDR3 is 13 residues. CDR1 SGDLS and CDR2 YYNGEE come from the germline V gene. V was clipped by 2 bases and J by 5 bases, with 7 bases between them. Here the CDR3 DNA reads TGTGCCAGCAGCGTGTCCGTGACCGGGGAGCTGTTTTTT. Amino acids: CASSVSVTGELFF.

The gene calls are TRBV30 and TRBJ1-2; D is uncertain. Germline-derived CDR1 and CDR2 are GTSNPN and SVGIG (reference sequence). The CDR3 length is 14 residues. The germline V and J ends were trimmed by 3 bases and 8 bases, with 19 bases remaining between them. CDR3 in DNA: TGTGCCTGGAGGGGGTCTTATCGCGGCAGGGGCTACACCTTC. The encoded protein is CAWRGSYRGRGYTF.